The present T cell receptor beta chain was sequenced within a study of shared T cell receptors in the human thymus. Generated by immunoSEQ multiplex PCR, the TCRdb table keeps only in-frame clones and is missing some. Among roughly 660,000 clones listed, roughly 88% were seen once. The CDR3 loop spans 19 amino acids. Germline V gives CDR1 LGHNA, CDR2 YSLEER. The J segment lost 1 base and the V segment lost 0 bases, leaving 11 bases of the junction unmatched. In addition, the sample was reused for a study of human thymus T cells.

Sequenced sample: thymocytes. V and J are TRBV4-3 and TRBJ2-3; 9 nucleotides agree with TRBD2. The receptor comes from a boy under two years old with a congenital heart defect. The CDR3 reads CASSQESWPSGNRTDTQYF. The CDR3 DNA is TGCGCCAGCAGCCAAGAGAGTTGGCCTAGCGGGAATCGCACAGATACGCAGTATTTT.